This TCR beta chain was observed in a study of blood T cell repertoires in COVID-19. The overall study: Both acute and convalescent COVID-19 samples were obtained from the United States, Italy and Spain. From T cells, B-cell-depleted T cells, or PBMCs came the material, which was cDNA or gDNA.

In the authors' methods: Amplification from reference gene primers served as the basis for estimated nucleated cell counts. Only in-frame clones appear in the TCRdb table, and some are missing; sequencing was by immunoSEQ multiplex PCR. Clonal size and the V and J genes are those of that table, whereas D and trimming came from the DNA. The table records hundreds of thousands of clones, almost 90% of them present only once. Followed longitudinally, the Seattle patients had been enrolled during active infection. CDR3 length: 13 amino acids. The germline gives CDR1 KGHDR, CDR2 SFDVKD. Trimming cost V 0 bases and J 7 bases, with 8 bases left between them.

This receptor was obtained from a woman between 65 and 79 years old with COVID-19, enrolled during active disease. Sequences were obtained from peripheral blood. This chain links TRBV24-1 with TRBJ1-1, with D perhaps matching TRBD1 (5 bases). The CDR3 DNA reads as TGTGCCACCAGTGATTTGCAGGGTAGTGAAGCTTTCTTT. This translates into CATSDLQGSEAFF.